Following are 9 T cell receptor beta chains from one sample sequenced in a study of blood T cell repertoires in COVID-19. The table came from immunoSEQ multiplex PCR; TCRdb's copy has only in-frame clones and leaves some out. The repertoire holds hundreds of thousands of clones, with almost 85% as singletons. The sequencing sample was made of peripheral blood. These receptors all stem from a man over 45 with active or convalescent COVID-19.

J is TRBJ2-5 and V is TRBV19; 8 positions agree with TRBD2. Trimming cost V 5 bases and J 5 bases; bases outside gene matches: 10. The CDR3 is 15 residues long. CDR1 is LNHDA, CDR2 SQIVND, per germline (reference sequence). CDR3 nucleotides: TGTGCCAGTAGTCAGACCAGCGGGAGAGGGGAGACCCAGTACTTC. Protein product: CASSQTSGRGETQYF.

This clone has only one observation. The chain has TRBV5-1 and TRBJ1-6; D may be TRBD1 (5 bases). CDR1 and CDR2 from the germline V gene are SGHRS and YFSETQ. Trimming shortened V by 1 base and J by 10 bases, and 15 bases separated the two germline ends. This CDR3 comprises 15 residues. CDR3 nucleotide sequence: TGCGCCAGCAGCTTGCAGGGCGGGGTTTGGTCACCCCTCCACTTT. Amino acid sequence: CASSLQGGVWSPLHF. Combining the CDR3 with reference TRBV5-1 and TRBJ1-6 gives the whole variable domain KAGVTQTPRYLIKTRGQQVTLSCSPISGHRSVSWYQQTPGQGLQFLFEYFSETQRNKGNFPGRFSGRQFSNSRSEMNVSTLELGDSALYLCASSLQGGVWSPLHFGNGTRLTVT.

The chain uses TRBV7-8 and TRBJ2-1, with D perhaps matching TRBD2 (6 bases). The CDR3 consists of 15 residues. V dropped 1 base and J dropped 4 bases, with 11 bases sitting between them. From germline, CDR1 is SGHVS and CDR2 FQNEAQ. The CDR3 DNA follows: TGTGCCAGCAGCTTAGAGAGGCGGGGATACAATGAGCAGTTCTTC. This encodes CASSLERRGYNEQFF.

CDR3 sequence: CASSLFGTGGVYTF. CDR3 nucleotides: TGTGCCAGCAGCTTATTCGGGACCGGGGGTGTCTACACCTTC. The genes are TRBV7-9 and TRBJ1-2; a weak D match, TRBD1 (5 bases). The CDR3 loop spans 14 amino acids. Germline CDR1 SEHNR, CDR2 FQNEAQ (reference sequence). V dropped 2 bases and J dropped 10 bases, with 17 bases sitting between them.

The J gene is TRBJ2-5, the V gene TRBV28, with 11 nucleotides matching TRBD1. The CDR3 consists of 17 residues. Germline V CDR1 and CDR2: MDHEN, SYDVKM. The J segment lost 4 bases and the V segment lost 3 bases, leaving 10 bases of the junction unmatched. The CDR3 DNA reads as TGTGCCAGCAGTTTTATCGCCGGGACAGGGGGGAGAGAGACCCAGTACTTC. Its protein product is CASSFIAGTGGRETQYF.

The chain has TRBV11-2 and TRBJ2-1; TRBD2 is a possible D gene (5 bases). This CDR3 comprises 12 residues. Germline values: CDR1 SGHAT, CDR2 FQNNGV. With 4 bases removed from V and 10 bases from J, the gap between germline ends came to 11 bases. The CDR3 loop reads CASSSPSGEQFF. The CDR3 nucleotides are TGTGCCAGCAGCTCGCCCTCGGGGGAGCAGTTCTTC.

This chain joins TRBV6-5 and TRBJ1-2; the match to TRBD1 covers 7 bases. CDR1 is MNHEY, CDR2 SVGAGI, per germline. V was clipped by 4 bases and J by 4 bases; unmatched bases: 3. The CDR3 spans 13 residues. CDR3 coding DNA: TGTGCCAGCAGTTCACAGGGGATCTATGGCTACACCTTC. Its protein is CASSSQGIYGYTF.

The chain joins TRBV27 to TRBJ2-1; TRBD2 is a possible D gene (6 bases). Trimming pared 4 bases from V and 5 bases from J, leaving 18 bases between. This CDR3 contains 16 residues. In germline, CDR1 is MNHEY, CDR2 SMNVEV (reference sequence). In DNA, the CDR3 is TGTGCCAGCAGTTCCCACCCCGGGGGACGGCACAATGAGCAGTTCTTC. It yields the protein CASSSHPGGRHNEQFF.

The rearrangement joins TRBV28 to TRBJ2-6; possible D gene TRBD2, 5 bases. The CDR3 has 16 amino acids. Germline V gives CDR1 MDHEN, CDR2 SYDVKM. Trimming left V 5 bases short and J 1 base short, with 12 bases between. The CDR3 DNA is TGTGCCAGCAGTCTGGTGTCGGGGTCTGGGGCCAACGTCCTGACTTTC. This translates into CASSLVSGSGANVLTF.